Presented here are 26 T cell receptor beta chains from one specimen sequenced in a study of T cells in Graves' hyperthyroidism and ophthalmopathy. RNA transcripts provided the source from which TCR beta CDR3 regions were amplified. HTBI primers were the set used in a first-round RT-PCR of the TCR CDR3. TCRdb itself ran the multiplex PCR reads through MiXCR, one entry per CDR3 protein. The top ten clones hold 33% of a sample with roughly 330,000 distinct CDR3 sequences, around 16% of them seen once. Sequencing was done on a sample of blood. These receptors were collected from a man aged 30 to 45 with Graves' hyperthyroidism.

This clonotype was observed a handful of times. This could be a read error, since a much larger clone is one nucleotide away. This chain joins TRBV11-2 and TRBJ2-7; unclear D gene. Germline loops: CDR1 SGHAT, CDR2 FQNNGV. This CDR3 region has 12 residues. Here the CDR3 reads CASSMRPYELYF. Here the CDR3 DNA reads TGTGCCAGCAGCATGAGACCCTACGAGCTGTACTTC. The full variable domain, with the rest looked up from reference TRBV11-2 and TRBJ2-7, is EAGVAQSPRYKIIEKRQSVAFWCNPISGHATLYWYQQILGQGPKLLIQFQNNGVVDDSQLPKDRFSAERLKGVDSTLKIQPAKLEDSAVYLCASSMRPYELYFGPGTRLTVT.

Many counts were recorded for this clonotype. The CDR3 sequence: CASSQPGLVVYEQYF. The CDR3 nucleotides read TGTGCCAGCAGCCAACCGGGACTCGTTGTCTACGAGCAGTACTTC. The rearrangement links TRBV2 to TRBJ2-7; D is possibly TRBD2 (6 bases). The CDR3 runs 15 residues. Germline CDR1 is SNHLY and CDR2 is FYNNEI. Trimming left V 6 bases short and J 3 bases short, with 18 bases between.

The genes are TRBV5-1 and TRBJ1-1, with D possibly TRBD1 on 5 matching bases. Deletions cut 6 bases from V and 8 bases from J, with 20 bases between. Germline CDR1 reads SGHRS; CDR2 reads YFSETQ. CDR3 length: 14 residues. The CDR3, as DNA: TGCGCCAGCAATTTAAACGGGGGGTTCACCGAAGCTTTCTTT. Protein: CASNLNGGFTEAFF.

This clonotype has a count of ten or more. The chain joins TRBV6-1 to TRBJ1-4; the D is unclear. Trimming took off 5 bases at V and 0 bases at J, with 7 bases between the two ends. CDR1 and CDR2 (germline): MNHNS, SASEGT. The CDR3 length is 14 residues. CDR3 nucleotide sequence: TGTGCCAGCAGTTACAGCGCAACTAATGAAAAACTGTTTTTT. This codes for CASSYSATNEKLFF.

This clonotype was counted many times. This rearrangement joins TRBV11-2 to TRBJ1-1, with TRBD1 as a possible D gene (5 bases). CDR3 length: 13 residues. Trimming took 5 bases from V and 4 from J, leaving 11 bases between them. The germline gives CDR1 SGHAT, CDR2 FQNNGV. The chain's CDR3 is CASSTTGGTEAFF. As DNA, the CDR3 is TGTGCCAGCAGCACAACTGGGGGCACTGAAGCTTTCTTT.

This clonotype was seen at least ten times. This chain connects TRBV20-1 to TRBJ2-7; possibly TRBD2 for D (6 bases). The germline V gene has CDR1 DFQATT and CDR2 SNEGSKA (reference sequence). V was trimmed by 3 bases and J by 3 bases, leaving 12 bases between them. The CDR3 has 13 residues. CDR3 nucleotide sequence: TGCAGTGCTAGTGGAGGGGCGGACTACGAGCAGTACTTC. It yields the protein CSASGGADYEQYF.

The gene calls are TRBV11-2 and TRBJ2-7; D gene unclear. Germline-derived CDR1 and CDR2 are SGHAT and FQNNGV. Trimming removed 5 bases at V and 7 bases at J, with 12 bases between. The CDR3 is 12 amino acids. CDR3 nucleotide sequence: TGTGCCAGCAGCCGCCATCAAGGGGAGCAGTACTTC. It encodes CASSRHQGEQYF.

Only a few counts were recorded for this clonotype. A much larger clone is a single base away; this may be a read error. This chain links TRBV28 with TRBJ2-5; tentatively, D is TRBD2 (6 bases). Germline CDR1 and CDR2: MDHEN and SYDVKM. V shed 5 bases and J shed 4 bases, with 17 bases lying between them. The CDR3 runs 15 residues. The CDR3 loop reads CASSLFGGGGETQYF. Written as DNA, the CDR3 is TGTGCCAGCAGTCTTTTCGGGGGAGGCGGAGAGACCCAGTACTTC.

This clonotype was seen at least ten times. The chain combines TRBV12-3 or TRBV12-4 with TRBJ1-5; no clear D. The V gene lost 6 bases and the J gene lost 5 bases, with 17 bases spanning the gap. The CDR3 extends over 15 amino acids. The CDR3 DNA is TGTGCCAGCAGCCCATGGTCGTCTGCTGATCAGCCCCAGCATTTT. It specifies CASSPWSSADQPQHF.

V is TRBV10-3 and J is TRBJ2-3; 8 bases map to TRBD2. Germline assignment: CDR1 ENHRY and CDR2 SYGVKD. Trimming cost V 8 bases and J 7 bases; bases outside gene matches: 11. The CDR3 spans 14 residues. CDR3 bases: TGTGCCATCGGAGGAGCGGGAGTGCTAAATACGCAGTATTTT. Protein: CAIGGAGVLNTQYF.

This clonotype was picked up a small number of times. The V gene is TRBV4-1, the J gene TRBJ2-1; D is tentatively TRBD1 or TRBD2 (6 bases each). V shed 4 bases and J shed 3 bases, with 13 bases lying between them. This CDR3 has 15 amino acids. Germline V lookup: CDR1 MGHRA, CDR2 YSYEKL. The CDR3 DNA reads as TGCGCCAGCAGCCGAACAGGGACTTTCTACAATGAGCAGTTCTTC. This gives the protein CASSRTGTFYNEQFF.

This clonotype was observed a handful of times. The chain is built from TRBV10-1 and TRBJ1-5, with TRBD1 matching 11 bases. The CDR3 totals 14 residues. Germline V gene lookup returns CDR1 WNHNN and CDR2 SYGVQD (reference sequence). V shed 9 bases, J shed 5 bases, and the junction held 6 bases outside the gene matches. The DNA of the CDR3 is TGCGCCAGTACTCGGGACAGGGGGTATCAGCCCCAGCATTTT. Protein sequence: CASTRDRGYQPQHF.

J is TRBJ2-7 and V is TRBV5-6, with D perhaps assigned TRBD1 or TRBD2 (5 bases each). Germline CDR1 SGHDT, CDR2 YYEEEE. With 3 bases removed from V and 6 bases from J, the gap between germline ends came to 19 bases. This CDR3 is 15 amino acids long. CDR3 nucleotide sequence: TGTGCCAGCAGCTCCAGGGACGGGATAACCGGCGAGCAGTACTTC. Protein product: CASSSRDGITGEQYF.

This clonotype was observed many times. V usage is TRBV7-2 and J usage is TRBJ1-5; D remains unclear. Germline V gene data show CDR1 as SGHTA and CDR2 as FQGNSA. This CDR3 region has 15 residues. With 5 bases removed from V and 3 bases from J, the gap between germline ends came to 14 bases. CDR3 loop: CASSVSGFTNQPQHF. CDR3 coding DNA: TGTGCCAGCAGCGTAAGCGGGTTTACCAATCAGCCCCAGCATTTT.

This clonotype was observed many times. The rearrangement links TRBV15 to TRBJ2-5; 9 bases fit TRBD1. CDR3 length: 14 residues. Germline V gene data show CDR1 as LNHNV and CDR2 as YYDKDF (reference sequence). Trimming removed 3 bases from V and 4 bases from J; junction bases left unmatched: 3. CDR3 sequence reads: CATSSGTGSETQYF. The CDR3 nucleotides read TGTGCCACCAGCAGTGGGACAGGGTCAGAGACCCAGTACTTC.

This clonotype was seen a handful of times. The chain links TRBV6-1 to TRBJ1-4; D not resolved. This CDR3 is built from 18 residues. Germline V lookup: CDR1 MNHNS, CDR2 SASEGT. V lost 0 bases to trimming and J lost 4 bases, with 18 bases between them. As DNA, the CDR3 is TGTGCCAGCAGTGAAGCGCCCCCCGCCAGGCGACGTAATGAAAAACTGTTTTTT. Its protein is CASSEAPPARRRNEKLFF.

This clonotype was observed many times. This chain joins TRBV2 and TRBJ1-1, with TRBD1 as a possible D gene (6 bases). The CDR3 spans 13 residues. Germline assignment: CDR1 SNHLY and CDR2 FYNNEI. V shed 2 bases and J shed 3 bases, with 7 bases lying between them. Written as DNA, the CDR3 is TGTGCCAGCAGTGAATCAGGGGACACTGAAGCTTTCTTT. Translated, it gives CASSESGDTEAFF.

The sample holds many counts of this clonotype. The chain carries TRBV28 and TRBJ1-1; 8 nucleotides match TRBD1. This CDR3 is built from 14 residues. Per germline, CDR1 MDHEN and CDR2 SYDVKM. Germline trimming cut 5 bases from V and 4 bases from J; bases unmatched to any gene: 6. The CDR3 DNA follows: TGTGCCAGCAGTATAACAACAGGGGGCACTGAAGCTTTCTTT. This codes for CASSITTGGTEAFF.

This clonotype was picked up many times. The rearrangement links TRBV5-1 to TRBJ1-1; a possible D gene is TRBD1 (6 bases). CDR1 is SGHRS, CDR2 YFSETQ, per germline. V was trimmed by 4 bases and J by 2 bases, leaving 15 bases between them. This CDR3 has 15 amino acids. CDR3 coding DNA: TGCGCCAGCAGCGGAACAGGGTTTGGAAACACTGAAGCTTTCTTT. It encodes CASSGTGFGNTEAFF.

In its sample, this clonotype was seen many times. The CDR3 bases are TGTGCCAGCAGCACTGACTGGAATACGCAGTATTTT. Protein sequence: CASSTDWNTQYF. This rearrangement joins TRBV7-9 to TRBJ2-3; no firm D call. The CDR3 is 12 residues long. Germline CDR1 SEHNR, CDR2 FQNEAQ (reference sequence). Trimming cost V 5 bases and J 7 bases, with 10 bases left between them.

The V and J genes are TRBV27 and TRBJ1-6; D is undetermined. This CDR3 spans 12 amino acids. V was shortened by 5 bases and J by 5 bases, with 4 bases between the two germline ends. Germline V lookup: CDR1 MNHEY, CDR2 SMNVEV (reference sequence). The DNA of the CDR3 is TGTGCCAGCAGTGCCCATAATTCACCCCTCCACTTT. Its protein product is CASSAHNSPLHF.

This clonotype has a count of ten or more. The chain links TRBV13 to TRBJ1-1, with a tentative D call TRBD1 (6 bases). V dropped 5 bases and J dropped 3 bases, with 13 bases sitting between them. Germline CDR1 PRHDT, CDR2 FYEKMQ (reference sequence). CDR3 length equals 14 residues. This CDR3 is CASSQGQLDTEAFF. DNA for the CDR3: TGTGCCAGCAGCCAAGGACAGTTGGACACTGAAGCTTTCTTT.

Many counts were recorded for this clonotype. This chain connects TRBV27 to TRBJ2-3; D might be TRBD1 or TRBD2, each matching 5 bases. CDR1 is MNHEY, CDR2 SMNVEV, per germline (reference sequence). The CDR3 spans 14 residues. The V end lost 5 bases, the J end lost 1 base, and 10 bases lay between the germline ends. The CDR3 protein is CASSRDPRTDTQYF. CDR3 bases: TGTGCCAGCAGTCGGGACCCCCGCACAGATACGCAGTATTTT.

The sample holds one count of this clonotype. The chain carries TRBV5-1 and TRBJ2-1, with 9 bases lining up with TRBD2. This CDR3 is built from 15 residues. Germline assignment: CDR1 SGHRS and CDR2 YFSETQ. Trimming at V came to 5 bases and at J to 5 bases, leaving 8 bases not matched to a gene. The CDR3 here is CASRSRLADHNEQFF. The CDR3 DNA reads TGCGCCAGCAGGTCAAGACTAGCGGACCACAATGAGCAGTTCTTC.

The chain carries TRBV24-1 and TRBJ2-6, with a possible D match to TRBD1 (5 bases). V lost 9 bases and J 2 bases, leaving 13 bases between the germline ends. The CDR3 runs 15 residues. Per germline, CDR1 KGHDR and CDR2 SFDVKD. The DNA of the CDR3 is TGTGCCACCTCCTCAACAGGTGCTGGGGCCAACGTCCTGACTTTC. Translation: CATSSTGAGANVLTF.

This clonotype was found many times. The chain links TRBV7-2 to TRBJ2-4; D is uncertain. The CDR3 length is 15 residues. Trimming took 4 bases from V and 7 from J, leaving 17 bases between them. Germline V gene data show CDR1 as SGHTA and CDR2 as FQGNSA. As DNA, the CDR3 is TGTGCCAGCAGCTCTTCCGGTTTCGGTTTGAACATTCAGTACTTC. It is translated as CASSSSGFGLNIQYF.